Presented here are 12 T cell receptor beta chains from one specimen sequenced in a study of blood T cells in healthy people across ages. A second about 7 to 11 cycle PCR used barcoded and J-beta primers. TCRdb ran MiXCR on the 5' RACE reads and lists one entry per CDR3 protein. The sample shows around 1.5 million distinct CDR3 sequences, roughly 60% of them seen only once. The sequencing input was blood. The receptors derive from a man younger than 35 in good health.

The rearrangement links TRBV16 to TRBJ1-6, with a possible D match to TRBD1 (5 bases). The CDR3 loop spans 15 amino acids. CDR1 is KGHSY and CDR2 is FQNENV in the germline V gene. The V end was cut by 0 bases, the J end by 10 bases, with 13 bases between. The CDR3 DNA reads as TGTGCCAGCAGCCAATCGGGCTCAGGGTCATCACCCCTCCACTTT. Translated: CASSQSGSGSSPLHF.

The DNA for the CDR3 is TGCAGTGCTAGAGATTGGGGGCAAGGACGCTACGAGCAGTACTTC. Encoded protein: CSARDWGQGRYEQYF. This chain connects TRBV20-1 to TRBJ2-7; D is perhaps TRBD1 (6 bases). Trimming left V 0 bases short and J 3 bases short, with 15 bases between. The CDR3 length is 15 residues. The V gene's germline CDR1 is DFQATT and CDR2 SNEGSKA (reference sequence).

This chain connects TRBV20-1 to TRBJ2-1, with TRBD1 matching 8 bases. J lost 5 bases, V lost 4 bases, and 7 bases had no gene match. Germline V gives CDR1 DFQATT, CDR2 SNEGSKA (reference sequence). The CDR3 has 14 amino acids. CDR3 residues: CSAIRTGSNNEQFF. DNA of the CDR3: TGCAGTGCTATCAGGACAGGGAGTAACAATGAGCAGTTCTTC.

This clonotype was found once. A much bigger clone sits one base away, suggesting this may be a read error. The chain is built from TRBV6-2 or TRBV6-3 and TRBJ2-5; D call uncertain. Germline values: CDR1 MNHEY, CDR2 SVGEGT. Trimming left V 0 bases short and J 7 bases short, with 6 bases between. The length of the CDR3 is 12 residues. The DNA for the CDR3 is TGTGCCAGCAGTTACTCGAAGGGGACCCAGTACTTC. It translates to CASSYSKGTQYF.

Worth noting for this clonotype: A junction boundary mismatches the germline segment, possibly from a read error. J is TRBJ2-4 and V is TRBV27; maybe TRBD1 (5 bases). The assigned J gene may be wrong: the sequence end matches TRBJ2-7 better. This CDR3 is built from 17 residues. The germline CDR1 and CDR2 sequences are MNHEY and SMNVEV (reference sequence). Written as DNA, the CDR3 is TGTGCCAGCAGTTTATATCAGGGTTCAGTAATTTCCTGCGAGCAGTACTTC. Residues: CASSLYQGSVISCEQYF.

V usage is TRBV7-6 and J usage is TRBJ2-1; D possibly corresponds to TRBD2 (6 bases). Trimming removed 4 bases at V and 6 bases at J, with 13 bases between. The CDR3 spans 14 residues. Germline lookup yields CDR1 SGHVS and CDR2 FNYEAQ. CDR3 residues: CASSYSGLLNEQFF. CDR3 DNA: TGTGCCAGCAGCTACTCGGGACTGCTCAATGAGCAGTTCTTC.

This rearrangement joins TRBV3-1 to TRBJ1-4; D unresolved. Germline V gene sequence: CDR1 LGHDT, CDR2 YNNKEL (reference sequence). The CDR3 runs 14 residues. V was cut by 0 bases and J by 11 bases, with 13 bases left in between. The CDR3 nucleotides are TGTGCCAGCAGCCAAGATCTCCCGAGCGCCAAACTGTTTTTT. It specifies CASSQDLPSAKLFF.

The gene calls are TRBV5-1 and TRBJ2-3; the D is unclear. The CDR3 covers 14 residues. Germline V gene data show CDR1 as SGHRS and CDR2 as YFSETQ. Trimming pared 2 bases from V and 0 bases from J, leaving 7 bases between. In nucleotides, the CDR3 is TGCGCCAGCAGCTTCTCATTCAGCACAGATACGCAGTATTTT. It translates to CASSFSFSTDTQYF.

V usage is TRBV4-2 and J usage is TRBJ1-1; D is uncertain. V lost 3 bases and J lost 3, with 17 bases in between. Germline V gene lookup returns CDR1 LGHNA and CDR2 YNFKEQ. CDR3 size: 16 residues. DNA of the CDR3: TGTGCCAGCAGCCACCCGGGCCTCGGCGTCGACACTGAAGCTTTCTTT. It encodes CASSHPGLGVDTEAFF.

This clonotype was counted a single time. The chain employs TRBV4-2 and TRBJ2-1, with TRBD2 matching 8 bases. The CDR3 spans 15 residues. V was clipped by 2 bases and J by 10 bases; unmatched bases: 10. Germline V gene lookup returns CDR1 LGHNA and CDR2 YNFKEQ. As DNA, the CDR3 is TGTGCCAGCAGCCAAACCCGGGGGGGAATTGGGGAGCAGTTCTTC. It encodes CASSQTRGGIGEQFF.

This clonotype was seen repeatedly, ten times or more. As DNA, the CDR3 is TGTGCCAGCAGCTTAGCACAGGGAAGCACAGATACGCAGTATTTT. It specifies CASSLAQGSTDTQYF. The rearrangement links TRBV7-9 to TRBJ2-3; a possible D gene is TRBD1 (6 bases). From germline, CDR1 is SEHNR and CDR2 FQNEAQ (reference sequence). Trimming took 0 bases from V and 0 from J, leaving 7 bases between them. The CDR3 totals 15 residues.

This clonotype was seen just once. The chain has TRBV28 and TRBJ1-5, with 7 bases fitting TRBD1. Unmatched junction bases numbered 11, after V lost 9 bases and J lost 0 bases. Germline CDR1 MDHEN, CDR2 SYDVKM. This CDR3 is built from 16 residues. In nucleotides, the CDR3 is TGTGCCAGTAGCGCATACAGGGGATATAGCAATCAGCCCCAGCATTTT. It translates to CASSAYRGYSNQPQHF.